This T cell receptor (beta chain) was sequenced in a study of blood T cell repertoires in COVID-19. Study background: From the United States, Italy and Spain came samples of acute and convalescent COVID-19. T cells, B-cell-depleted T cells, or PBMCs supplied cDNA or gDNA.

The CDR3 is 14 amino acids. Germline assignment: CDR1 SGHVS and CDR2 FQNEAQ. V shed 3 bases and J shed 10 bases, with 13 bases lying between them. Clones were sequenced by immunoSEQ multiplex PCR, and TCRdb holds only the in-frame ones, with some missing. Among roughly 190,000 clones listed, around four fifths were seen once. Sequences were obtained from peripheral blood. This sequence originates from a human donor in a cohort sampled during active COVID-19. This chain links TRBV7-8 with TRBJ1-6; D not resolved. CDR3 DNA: TGTGCCAGCAGCTTCCTCGGAGGGAGATCACCCCTCCACTTT. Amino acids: CASSFLGGRSPLHF.